These 13 T cell receptor beta chains were sequenced from one sample in a study of patients and donors after allogeneic stem cell transplantation. Each CDR3 protein is one row after TCRdb ran MiXCR on the RT-PCR reads. This table has 400,000 to 500,000 distinct CDR3 sequences, 15% to 20% appearing once. Source material: blood, either unsorted or a sorted T cell fraction (not recorded which). Receptors were obtained from a human donor who was either an allogeneic HSCT recipient or a stem cell or donor lymphocyte infusion donor (not recorded which). It is not recorded whose cells these are; they may come from a transplant donor.

The sample holds a few counts of this clonotype. The chain couples TRBV13 to TRBJ2-5; D possibly corresponds to TRBD2 (6 bases). Deletions cut 1 base from V and 2 bases from J, with 14 bases between. The CDR3 is made up of 16 amino acids. Germline CDR1 and CDR2: PRHDT and FYEKMQ (reference sequence). Here the CDR3 reads CASSLVRRDSQETQYF. The CDR3 bases are TGTGCCAGCAGCTTAGTCCGCCGGGACTCACAAGAGACCCAGTACTTC. Full variable domain (missing parts from reference TRBV13 and TRBJ2-5): AAGVIQSPRHLIKEKRETATLKCYPIPRHDTVYWYQQGPGQDPQFLISFYEKMQSDKGSIPDRFSAQQFSDYHSELNMSSLELGDSALYFCASSLVRRDSQETQYFGPGTRLLVL.

This clonotype has more than one count but fewer than ten. The rearrangement links TRBV9 to TRBJ2-5; D gene uncertain. V lost 3 bases and J lost 4, with 10 bases in between. The CDR3 covers 13 residues. Per germline, CDR1 SGDLS and CDR2 YYNGEE. CDR3 bases: TGTGCCAGCAGCGATACGAGGTTAGAGACCCAGTACTTC. Translated, it gives CASSDTRLETQYF. Full variable domain (remainder filled in from reference TRBV9 and TRBJ2-5): DSGVTQTPKHLITATGQRVTLRCSPRSGDLSVYWYQQSLDQGLQFLIQYYNGEERAKGNILERFSAQQFPDLHSELNLSSLELGDSALYFCASSDTRLETQYFGPGTRLLVL.

CDR3 DNA: TGTGCCAGCTCGGGCGGGGAGCTGTTTTTT. The encoded protein is CASSGGELFF. The V call is TRBV2, the J call TRBJ2-2; D is unclear. Germline V CDR1 and CDR2: SNHLY, FYNNEI. V was cut by 8 bases and J by 7 bases, with 5 bases left in between. The CDR3 consists of 10 residues.

V usage is TRBV4-2 and J usage is TRBJ1-2, with TRBD1 identical over 8 bases. The trim removed 8 bases at V and 6 bases at J, leaving 5 bases unmatched. CDR3 length: 12 amino acids. The V gene's germline CDR1 is LGHNA and CDR2 YNFKEQ. DNA of the CDR3: TGTGCCAGCGGACAGGGCCTCGATGGCTACACCTTC. Translating gives CASGQGLDGYTF.

The chain carries TRBV29-1 and TRBJ2-2; maybe TRBD2 (6 bases). Germline V gives CDR1 SQVTM, CDR2 ANQGSEA. CDR3 size: 15 residues. Deletions cut 0 bases from V and 4 bases from J, with 12 bases between. The CDR3 region is CSVEDGGLSTGELFF. The CDR3 DNA follows: TGCAGCGTTGAAGATGGAGGGTTGTCCACCGGGGAGCTGTTTTTT.

The V call is TRBV4-3, the J call TRBJ1-1; a possible D gene is TRBD1 (5 bases). The germline V and J ends were trimmed by 6 bases and 5 bases, with 19 bases remaining between them. Per the germline V gene, CDR1 is LGHNA and CDR2 is YSLEER. The CDR3 extends over 15 amino acids. CDR3 nucleotides: TGCGCCAGCAGTCTTGCTAGGGACGGGGAAACTGAAGCTTTCTTT. This encodes CASSLARDGETEAFF.

The chain carries TRBV12-3 or TRBV12-4 and TRBJ1-3; no clear D. V was cut by 4 bases and J by 4 bases, with 2 bases left in between. This CDR3 contains 11 residues. In DNA, the CDR3 is TGTGCCAGCAGTTGGGGAAACACCATATATTTT. Translation: CASSWGNTIYF.

The chain joins TRBV5-1 to TRBJ1-2; tentatively, D is TRBD1 (5 bases). In germline, CDR1 is SGHRS, CDR2 YFSETQ. Trimming removed 1 base at V and 4 bases at J, with 11 bases between. The CDR3 loop spans 14 amino acids. The CDR3 region is CASSLTGRLYGYTF. CDR3 nucleotide sequence: TGCGCCAGCAGCTTGACGGGACGGCTCTATGGCTACACCTTC.

The chain carries TRBV20-1 and TRBJ1-4, with 9 nucleotides matching TRBD1. The CDR3 runs 13 residues. The V segment lost 5 bases and the J segment 5 bases; nucleotides outside the gene matches: 3. Looked up from germline, CDR1 is DFQATT and CDR2 is SNEGSKA (reference sequence). In nucleotides, the CDR3 is TGCAGTGCTCTCGGGACAGGGAATGAAAAACTGTTTTTT. It encodes CSALGTGNEKLFF.

This clonotype was observed a handful of times. The V gene is TRBV7-9, the J gene TRBJ1-2, with TRBD1 as a possible D gene (6 bases). The CDR3 is 13 residues long. Germline V gene sequence: CDR1 SEHNR, CDR2 FQNEAQ (reference sequence). V gave up 3 bases and J gave up 4 bases, with 9 bases separating them. The CDR3 DNA sequence: TGTGCCAGCAGCTTCGACAGGTCCTATGGCTACACCTTC. Translation gives CASSFDRSYGYTF.

V is TRBV20-1 and J is TRBJ1-2; 7 bases are a match to TRBD1. V shed 5 bases and J 4 bases; nucleotides not matched to a gene: 7. The germline gives CDR1 DFQATT, CDR2 SNEGSKA (reference sequence). This CDR3 has 13 residues. CDR3 bases: TGCAGTGCTCAACAGGGGATCCCCTATGGCTACACCTTC. Translating gives CSAQQGIPYGYTF.

The chain links TRBV6-1 to TRBJ2-7, with 14 positions matching TRBD2. Trimming cost V 5 bases and J 3 bases; bases outside gene matches: 9. Germline values: CDR1 MNHNS, CDR2 SASEGT. The length of the CDR3 is 17 residues. This CDR3 reads CASSPRLAGGNFYEQYF. The DNA of the CDR3 is TGTGCCAGCAGTCCGAGACTAGCGGGAGGGAACTTCTACGAGCAGTACTTC.

This clonotype was seen repeatedly, ten times or more. The chain is built from TRBV13 and TRBJ1-2; TRBD1 is a possible D gene (5 bases). CDR3 size: 14 residues. The V and J ends lost 1 base and 5 bases respectively, with 11 bases between them. CDR1 and CDR2 from the germline V gene are PRHDT and FYEKMQ (reference sequence). The CDR3 loop is CASSLDRQGYGYTF. The CDR3 DNA follows: TGTGCCAGCAGCTTAGATCGCCAGGGATATGGCTACACCTTC.